These 7 T cell receptor beta chains originate from one sample sequenced in a study of T cell responses to AZD1222 COVID-19 vaccine (dated by TCRdb to the early 2020s). Library preparation used the immunoSEQ multiplex PCR assay. The source is immuneACCESS, and TCRdb retained only in-frame sequences with V and J called. Part of the clones is not carried over; for the studies checked, unresolved V genes explain less than half of this, and the remainder is unexplained. The sample profile shows 100,000 to 150,000 clones; about nine tenths of them were found once. 7.2% of the sample is in the top ten clones. The intended sense of this specimen's time point label: baseline before first vaccination. Source: peripheral blood, taken on day 0 of AZD1222 vaccination. All receptors come from an adult in good health.

This sequence joins TRBV7-2 and TRBJ1-1, with D tentatively TRBD1 (5 bases). Germline CDR1 is SGHTA and CDR2 is FQGNSA. The CDR3 runs 14 residues. With 2 bases removed from V and 5 bases from J, the gap between germline ends came to 12 bases. The CDR3 loop is CASSLTQGNTEAFF. Written as DNA, the CDR3 is TGTGCCAGCAGCTTAACGCAGGGAAATACTGAAGCTTTCTTT.

This sequence joins TRBV24-1 and TRBJ2-3, with D possibly matching TRBD2 (6 bases). Between the trimmed V and J ends, which lost 5 bases and 1 base, there was a span of 9 bases. The CDR3 covers 14 residues. Germline CDR1 KGHDR, CDR2 SFDVKD. The CDR3 region is CATSAPGGTDTQYF. The CDR3 nucleotides read TGTGCCACCAGTGCGCCGGGGGGCACAGATACGCAGTATTTT.

The rearrangement joins TRBV27 to TRBJ2-5; D is possibly TRBD2 (5 bases). V lost 1 base and J lost 5, with 11 bases in between. The CDR3 runs 14 residues. CDR1 and CDR2 (germline): MNHEY, SMNVEV (reference sequence). CDR3 region: CASSLWGRGETQYF. CDR3 nucleotides: TGTGCCAGCAGTTTATGGGGTCGAGGGGAGACCCAGTACTTC.

This clone was observed once. The rearrangement links TRBV19 to TRBJ2-3; 8 bases are shared with TRBD2. The germline V gene has CDR1 LNHDA and CDR2 SQIVND (reference sequence). V was clipped by 6 bases and J by 5 bases; unmatched bases: 13. The CDR3 totals 16 residues. The CDR3 coding sequence is TGTGCCAGTAGGGACGGCGTTGCGGGGGGTCAAGATACGCAGTATTTT. This encodes CASRDGVAGGQDTQYF.

There are a few counts of this clone. The chain links TRBV28 to TRBJ1-5, with TRBD1 matching 7 bases. The CDR3 loop spans 15 amino acids. Germline CDR1 MDHEN, CDR2 SYDVKM. V was pared by 6 bases and J by 2 bases, with 7 bases of the junction left unmatched. The CDR3 DNA is TGTGCCAGCAGCCTGACAGGGAGAGGCAATCAGCCCCAGCATTTT. Protein product: CASSLTGRGNQPQHF. Drawing the rest from reference TRBV28 and TRBJ1-5, the complete variable domain is DVKVTQSSRYLVKRTGEKVFLECVQDMDHENMFWYRQDPGLGLRLIYFSYDVKMKEKGDIPEGYSVSREKKERFSLILESASTNQTSMYLCASSLTGRGNQPQHFGDGTRLSIL.

The genes are TRBV7-9 and TRBJ1-1; D might be TRBD1 (5 bases). The length of the CDR3 is 14 residues. Germline V lookup: CDR1 SEHNR, CDR2 FQNEAQ (reference sequence). Trimming pared 4 bases from V and 4 bases from J, leaving 13 bases between. Here the CDR3 reads CASSSPSRGTEAFF. For the CDR3, the DNA is TGTGCCAGCAGCTCTCCGAGTAGGGGCACTGAAGCTTTCTTT.

CDR3 nucleotide sequence: TGTGCCAGCAGCTCACTCGGGGAGGAGCAGTACTTC. Translating gives CASSSLGEEQYF. The V call is TRBV7-9, the J call TRBJ2-7; tentative D call: TRBD2 (5 bases). The CDR3 has 12 amino acids. CDR1 is SEHNR and CDR2 is FQNEAQ in the germline V gene (reference sequence). Trimming removed 4 bases at V and 7 bases at J, with 11 bases between.